Below are 16 T cell receptor beta chains sequenced from a single sample in a study of Tregs in tolerant kidney transplant recipients. The protocol was immunoSEQ multiplex PCR, while the TCRdb copy is restricted to in-frame clones and leaves out a portion. Of around 61,000 clones in the sample, approximately 82% were seen once. The sample was CD4+ T cells from blood. The receptors stem from a human donor in good health.

J is TRBJ1-4 and V is TRBV7-2; TRBD1 aligns across 8 bases. The CDR3 is made up of 15 amino acids. Germline CDR1 is SGHTA and CDR2 is FQGNSA. The ends lost 4 bases at V and 3 bases at J; junction bases unmatched: 4. The chain's CDR3 is CASSSQTGANEKLFF. In nucleotides, the CDR3 is TGTGCCAGCAGCTCGCAGACAGGGGCTAATGAAAAACTGTTTTTT. Complete variable domain (other parts from reference TRBV7-2 and TRBJ1-4): GAGVSQSPSNKVTEKGKDVELRCDPISGHTALYWYRQSLGQGLEFLIYFQGNSAPDKSGLPSDRFSAERTGGSVSTLTIQRTQQEDSAVYLCASSSQTGANEKLFFGSGTQLSVL.

The chain has TRBV4-1 and TRBJ1-2; D perhaps matches TRBD1 (6 bases). The germline gives CDR1 MGHRA, CDR2 YSYEKL. V was clipped by 6 bases and J by 3 bases, with 20 bases between them. This CDR3 contains 16 residues. CDR3 bases: TGCGCCAGCAGAGGGACCTCAGGGGAGGGGCACTATGGCTACACCTTC. Protein product: CASRGTSGEGHYGYTF.

The chain couples TRBV9 to TRBJ2-3, with 11 bases lining up with TRBD2. Trimming removed 2 bases from V and 4 bases from J; junction bases left unmatched: 6. Looked up from germline, CDR1 is SGDLS and CDR2 is YYNGEE. The CDR3 totals 16 residues. The CDR3, as DNA: TGTGCCAGCAGCGTGGCGGGACTAGCGGTCCCAGATACGCAGTATTTT. This translates into CASSVAGLAVPDTQYF.

This chain links TRBV7-9 with TRBJ2-2, with D perhaps matching TRBD1 or TRBD2 (5 bases each). This CDR3 comprises 14 residues. The germline V gene encodes CDR1 SEHNR and CDR2 FQNEAQ (reference sequence). Deletions cut 8 bases from V and 5 bases from J, with 15 bases between. CDR3 nucleotide sequence: TGTGCCAGCGACCGGGACGTCCGGACCGGGGAGCTGTTTTTT. Translation: CASDRDVRTGELFF.

The rearrangement joins TRBV5-1 to TRBJ1-1; D uncertain. The CDR3 totals 13 residues. V was clipped by 4 bases and J by 11 bases, with 18 bases between them. Germline V gene lookup returns CDR1 SGHRS and CDR2 YFSETQ. The CDR3 here is CASSPDPSLGAFF. Here the CDR3 DNA reads TGCGCCAGCAGCCCGGATCCCAGCCTGGGGGCTTTCTTT.

The chain has TRBV30 and TRBJ2-7; no clear D. This CDR3 spans 12 amino acids. CDR1 and CDR2 (germline): GTSNPN, SVGIG (reference sequence). Trimming took 3 bases from V and 4 from J, leaving 10 bases between them. The CDR3 coding sequence is TGTGCCTGGAGCTGGGGTGGGTACGAGCAGTACTTC. Amino acids: CAWSWGGYEQYF.

V gene TRBV19 combines with J gene TRBJ1-2, with TRBD1 as a possible D gene (6 bases). The CDR3 extends over 11 amino acids. V shed 6 bases and J shed 7 bases, with 9 bases lying between them. Germline V gives CDR1 LNHDA, CDR2 SQIVND (reference sequence). The CDR3 nucleotides read TGTGCCAGTAGGAGAGGGGGTGGCTACACCTTC. Its protein is CASRRGGGYTF.

This rearrangement joins TRBV7-6 to TRBJ2-2; D gene uncertain. CDR1 and CDR2 (germline): SGHVS, FNYEAQ. Trimming pared 5 bases from V and 3 bases from J, leaving 4 bases between. The CDR3 runs to 12 residues. In DNA form, the CDR3 reads TGTGCCAGCAGCGGCTACACCGGGGAGCTGTTTTTT. It codes for CASSGYTGELFF.

The chain has TRBV6-1 and TRBJ2-7, with 7 bases fitting TRBD1. The junction had 10 bases not matched to a gene; V was cut back by 10 bases and J by 4 bases. CDR3 length: 13 amino acids. Germline V lookup: CDR1 MNHNS, CDR2 SASEGT. The CDR3 reads CATRTGGGYEQYF. For the CDR3, the DNA is TGTGCCACCAGGACAGGTGGCGGGTACGAGCAGTACTTC.

The rearrangement links TRBV4-1 to TRBJ2-7, with D perhaps matching TRBD2 (6 bases). V dropped 4 bases and J dropped 0 bases, with 10 bases sitting between them. The CDR3 length is 14 residues. Germline V gene data show CDR1 as MGHRA and CDR2 as YSYEKL. This CDR3 is CASSRGDFSYEQYF. The CDR3 nucleotides are TGCGCCAGCAGCCGAGGGGACTTCTCCTACGAGCAGTACTTC.

V usage is TRBV7-3 and J usage is TRBJ2-3, with 9 bases that match TRBD2. The CDR3 contains 16 residues. J lost 3 bases, V lost 5 bases, and 9 bases had no gene match. Germline V CDR1 and CDR2: SGHTA, FQGTGA. In DNA, the CDR3 is TGTGCCAGCAGCCTGGAGGCTAGCGGGACAACAGATACGCAGTATTTT. Its protein is CASSLEASGTTDTQYF.

The chain employs TRBV23-1 and TRBJ2-5; possible D gene TRBD1, 6 bases. TRBV23-1 is reported as an ORF; its role is uncertain. The CDR3 is 19 amino acids. V lost 6 bases to trimming and J lost 4 bases, with 30 bases between them. The CDR3 region is CASSLYRGVRARGLETQYF. The CDR3 DNA follows: TGCGCCAGCAGCCTTTACAGAGGGGTACGGGCTAGGGGGTTAGAGACCCAGTACTTC.

V gene TRBV5-4 combines with J gene TRBJ2-3, with 11 bases lining up with TRBD1. The V gene end was trimmed by 0 bases and the J gene end by 5 bases; junction bases not matched to a gene: 11. Germline-derived CDR1 and CDR2 are SGHNT and YYREEE (reference sequence). The CDR3 has 18 amino acids. The CDR3 loop reads CASSLGPTDRGHLDTQYF. The CDR3 nucleotides read TGTGCCAGCAGCTTGGGGCCGACGGACAGGGGGCATCTAGATACGCAGTATTTT.

The chain joins TRBV6-5 to TRBJ2-1; 8 bases fit TRBD1. Germline lookup yields CDR1 MNHEY and CDR2 SVGAGI. This CDR3 contains 15 residues. Trimming removed 5 bases from V and 9 bases from J; junction bases left unmatched: 12. The CDR3 sequence is CASSGRQGASGEQFF. The CDR3 nucleotides are TGTGCCAGCAGTGGTCGGCAGGGGGCGAGCGGTGAGCAGTTCTTC.

The rearrangement links TRBV21-1 to TRBJ2-2; the DNA was not used to check the table's D call, TRBD1. TRBV21-1 is described as a pseudogene. The CDR3 is 22 amino acids. CDR3 coding DNA: TGTGCCAGCAGCAAACCCGGTTCCGACAGGCCACTACCACGAACTTGCGTGGGGGAGCTGTTTTTT. Encoded protein: CASSKPGSDRPLPRTCVGELFF.

V usage is TRBV9 and J usage is TRBJ1-1, with D maybe TRBD1 (6 bases). Germline V gene lookup returns CDR1 SGDLS and CDR2 YYNGEE. The V gene lost 0 bases and the J gene lost 0 bases, with 15 bases spanning the gap. The CDR3 is 17 residues long. CDR3 region: CASSVDGPAGVNTEAFF. CDR3 coding DNA: TGTGCCAGCAGCGTAGACGGTCCTGCAGGGGTGAACACTGAAGCTTTCTTT.